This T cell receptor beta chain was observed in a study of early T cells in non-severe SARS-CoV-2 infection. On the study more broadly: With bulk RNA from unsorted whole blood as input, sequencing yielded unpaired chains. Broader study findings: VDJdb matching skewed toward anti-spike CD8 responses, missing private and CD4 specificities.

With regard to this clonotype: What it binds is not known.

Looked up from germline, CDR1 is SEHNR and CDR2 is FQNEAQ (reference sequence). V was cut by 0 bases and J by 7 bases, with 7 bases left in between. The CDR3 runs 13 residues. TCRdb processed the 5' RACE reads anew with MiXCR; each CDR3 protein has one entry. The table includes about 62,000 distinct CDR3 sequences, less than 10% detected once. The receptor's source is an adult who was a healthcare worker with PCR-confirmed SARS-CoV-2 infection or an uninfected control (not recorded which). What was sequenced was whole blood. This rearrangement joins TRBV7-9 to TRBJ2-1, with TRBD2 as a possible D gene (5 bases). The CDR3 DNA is TGTGCCAGCAGCTTAGCGCCGGGGAATGAGCAGTTCTTC. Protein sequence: CASSLAPGNEQFF.